This TCR beta chain was recovered during a study of tumor-infiltrating lymphocytes in primary liver carcinoma (dated by TCRdb to 2016 to 2017). Describing the broader study: A few patients with histopathologically diagnosed primary liver carcinoma underwent surgical resection in China between 2015 and March 2016. TCRbeta repertoire sequencing covered 35 specimens from 5 patients: 25 or so tumor regions, 5 adjacent noncancerous liver tissues and 5 peripheral blood samples. The five patients, three men and two women aged 30 to 69 years, had hepatocellular carcinoma (four) or combined HCC and intrahepatic cholangiocarcinoma (one). Repertoires from technical replicates were highly reproducible, with mean shared-clone rates around 0.87 and correlation coefficients above 0.95. Across five regions of each liver tumor, along with adjacent normal tissue and blood, the study brought together TCRbeta repertoire sequencing, expression microarrays and whole-exome sequencing. Roughly 3.5 to 7.5 million productive TCRbeta reads were obtained per sample, and no significant difference in read depth was found between tissue types. The five patients had tumors staged T1-T3 N0M0, with maximum diameters ranging from about 4.2 to 11 cm.

Broader findings and caveats from the paper: Pairs of tumor regions showed greater repertoire overlap (mean about 36%) than tumor-adjacent pairs (around 17%) or tumor-blood pairs (around 15%), which is consistent with antigen-driven expansion. Bulk unsorted samples precluded comparing CD4+ and CD8+ T cell repertoires. The study included only a few patients, and the authors note findings should be validated in a larger study. Compared with blood, tumors had a significantly larger share of the repertoire taken up by the top 250 clones (p = 0.039). Because sequencing covered only the TCR beta chain and unpaired alpha chains were not captured, true repertoire diversity is likely underestimated.

A constant-region primer and ProtoScript II reverse transcriptase were used to reverse-transcribe TCRbeta-specific cDNA from roughly 0.5 ug total RNA. TCRbeta libraries were built with three nested multiplex PCR rounds, a slightly modified ARM-PCR procedure. Multiplex TRBV1-TRBV30 forward primers and a Cbeta reverse primer were used in the first two PCR rounds, each of which was run for approximately 9 cycles. Sample barcodes and Illumina adapters were added in a final 25-cycle PCR using Deep VentR polymerase. Before sequencing, amplicons of 200-500 bp were purified from gel using a QIAquick gel extraction kit. An Illumina HiSeq 2500 was used to sequence the TCRbeta amplicons, generating 250-bp paired-end reads. Regarding the original processing steps: Reads were quality-trimmed with Trimmomatic v0.33, and paired reads were merged with FLASH v1.2.11 to recover full CDR3 sequences. V, D and J germline segments were assigned to the rearranged TCRbeta sequences using MiGEC v1.2.1b. Clonotype statistics, along with Shannon-Wiener diversity indices, were calculated using VDJtools v1.0.0. Except for diversity analysis, only each sample's 250 most abundant clonotypes were used in subsequent analyses to reduce sampling bias. TCRdb handled the public reads itself, with Q25 trimming in fastp and clone calling in MiXCR, and kept productive beta chains. Each CDR3 protein appears once, grouped with its most common genes and DNA. These V and J calls originate from TCRdb's pipeline instead of the authors' own analysis. Here the sample has approximately 320,000 distinct CDR3 sequences; approximately 58% occur a single time. Around 15% of the sample rests with the top ten.

The CDR3 covers 13 residues, taking in both the cysteine and the phenylalanine. Just CDR3 DNA is preserved here, 39 bases in frame from base 1. The germline V gene (reference sequence) provides CDR1 SGHAT and CDR2 FQDESV. As regards this clonotype: Its antigen is currently not known. At one boundary the junction diverges from the germline segment, which might be a read error.

TRIzol reagent was used to extract blood RNA from unsorted whole blood, while the DNeasy Blood & Tissue kit provided the germline DNA. Patients had chronic HBV infection and were treatment-naive at sampling. About 4 milliliters of peripheral blood were collected into K2EDTA tubes before surgery. The sequence came from a woman aged 25 to 39 with primary liver carcinoma and hepatitis B virus infection. Recombination joined TRBV11-1 with TRBJ1-6; a tentative D call is TRBD1 (6 bases match). The sequenced sample consisted of peripheral blood. For the CDR3, the sequence is CASTLQGGSPLHF. The nucleotide sequence is given as TGTGCCAGCACCTTACAGGGAGGTTCACCCCTCCACTTT. Reference TRBV11-1 and TRBJ1-6 proteins supply the regions before and after the CDR3; the full variable domain is: EAEVAQSPRYKITEKSQAVAFWCDPISGHATLYWYRQILGQGPELLVQFQDESVVDDSQLPKDRFSAERLKGVDSTLKIQPAELGDSAMYLCASTLQGGSPLHFGNGTRLTVT.